The source of this T cell receptor (beta chain) is a study of T-cell memory formation after mild COVID-19. General observations from the study: Clones shrinking between day 15 and 85 showed a balanced CD4/CD8 split, and those that grew later tilted toward CD4+.

This clonotype has a handful of counts. Its antigen is unknown. The V segment lost 5 bases and the J segment 3 bases; nucleotides outside the gene matches: 11. This CDR3 region has 17 residues. In germline, CDR1 is MNHNS, CDR2 SASEGT. In TCRdb, the 5' RACE reads were re-called with MiXCR into one record per CDR3 protein. This sample has about 470,000 distinct CDR3 sequences, with nearly 25% found just once. Sequencing was carried out using PBMCs or a T cell subset sorted from them (not recorded which). The sequence came from an adult woman who had mild COVID-19 (a few samples of this study predate the infection). Cell type and time point are not known. The chain couples TRBV6-1 to TRBJ1-1, with 11 bases fitting TRBD1. CDR3 nucleotides: TGTGCCAGCAGTCCGAGAGGGACAGGGGGTATGGACACTGAAGCTTTCTTT. This gives the protein CASSPRGTGGMDTEAFF.